The rows below give T cell receptor beta chains drawn from one sample of a study of lymphopenia after photon versus proton radiotherapy. Some clones are missing from TCRdb's copy, which holds only in-frame ones; the method was immunoSEQ multiplex PCR. The repertoire has about 83,000 clones, 80% to 90% of them found once; the top ten carry 1.3% to 1.5%. This specimen was peripheral blood, taken from a patient treated with proton-based radiotherapy. The receptors come from a man between 60 and 75 years old with pancreatic cancer. The CDR3 runs from the conserved cysteine through the conserved F or W. D genes are given only for firm matches. Clone sizes are given selectively: once, few, many, or a class where the clone is expanded.

size,V,D,J,DNA,CDR3
NA,TRBV5-6,TRBD2,TRBJ2-4,TGTGCCAGCAGGATAGCGGGAGTTAACATTCAGTACTTC,CASRIAGVNIQYF
few,TRBV13,NA,TRBJ1-2,TGTGCCAGCAGCCCACCCGGGACGGATAATGGCTACACCTTC,CASSPPGTDNGYTF
NA,TRBV19,TRBD1,TRBJ1-4,TGTGCCAGTGAACCGGGACAGGGAGTCGAAAAACTGTTTTTT,CASEPGQGVEKLFF
NA,TRBV4-2,NA,TRBJ2-2,TGTGCCAGCAGCCGCGATCCAACAGGTTCGTTGAACACCGGGGAGCTGTTTTTT,CASSRDPTGSLNTGELFF
NA,TRBV5-1,NA,TRBJ2-6,TGCGCCAGCAGCTGGGGACATCGTAACTCTGGGGCCAACGTCCTGACTTTC,CASSWGHRNSGANVLTF
NA,TRBV7-7,TRBD2,TRBJ2-3,TGTGCTAGCAGCATCGGCGGGACTAGCGGGACAGATACGCAGTATTTT,CASSIGGTSGTDTQYF
NA,TRBV7-8,NA,TRBJ2-1,TGTGCCAGCAGCTTAGTCTCTTATGGAGTCGGGAATGAGCAGTTCTTC,CASSLVSYGVGNEQFF
NA,TRBV29-1,TRBD2,TRBJ2-3,TGCAGGGGATGGCTAGCGGCCACAGATACGCAGTATTTT,CRGWLAATDTQYF
NA,TRBV7-2,NA,TRBJ2-3,TGTGCCAGCAGCACCCGGACTAGCACAGATACGCAGTATTTT,CASSTRTSTDTQYF
NA,TRBV2,NA,TRBJ1-1,TGTGCCAGCAGCCCGACAGTTGAAGCTTTCTTT,CASSPTVEAFF
NA,TRBV4-1,NA,TRBJ1-5,TGCGCCAGCAGCCTTATTTGGACAGCTAGCAATCAGCCCCAGCATTTT,CASSLIWTASNQPQHF
NA,TRBV27,TRBD1,TRBJ1-5,TGTGCCAGCAGGAAGACAGGGGGCGCATATCAGCCCCAGCATTTT,CASRKTGGAYQPQHF
NA,TRBV9,NA,TRBJ2-5,TGTGCCAGCAGCGTAGGTAGAGGGGGCCAAGAGACCCAGTACTTC,CASSVGRGGQETQYF
NA,TRBV14,TRBD1,TRBJ2-1,TGTGCCAGCAGCCCATGGACAGGGAGCAATGAGCAGTTCTTC,CASSPWTGSNEQFF
NA,TRBV9,NA,TRBJ1-3,TGTGCCAGCAGCGTAGGGGCCAACTCTGGAAACACCATATATTTT,CASSVGANSGNTIYF
NA,TRBV29-1,TRBD1,TRBJ2-1,TGCAGCGTTGAAGTCCCGGGACAGGGGTCGGGATACAATGAGCAGTTCTTC,CSVEVPGQGSGYNEQFF
NA,TRBV28,TRBD1,TRBJ2-2,TGTGCCAGCAGTCAGGGGGTCGGGGAGCTGTTTTTT,CASSQGVGELFF
NA,TRBV7-2,NA,TRBJ2-4,TGTGCCAGCAGCCCCGGGGGATCCAAAAACATTCAGTACTTC,CASSPGGSKNIQYF
few,TRBV5-1,NA,TRBJ2-4,TGCGCCAGCAGACCCACATCGGGAAACATTCAGTACTTC,CASRPTSGNIQYF
NA,TRBV28,NA,TRBJ2-4,TGTGCCAGCAGAACTGGTGGCCTTGCGGACATTCAGTACTTC,CASRTGGLADIQYF
NA,TRBV25-1,TRBD2,TRBJ2-7,TGTGCCAGCAGTGCCGGACTAGCGGGAGGTTCCTACGAGCAGTACTTC,CASSAGLAGGSYEQYF
NA,TRBV7-2,TRBD2,TRBJ2-5,TGTGCCAGCAGCTTTGCGAGCGGGAGGGCCGGTGAGACCCAGTACTTC,CASSFASGRAGETQYF
once,TRBV4-1,NA,TRBJ2-3,TGCGCCAGCAGCCAAGGTCCGGGGGGCACAGATACGCAGTATTTT,CASSQGPGGTDTQYF
NA,TRBV29-1,NA,TRBJ2-3,TGCAGCATCGCCGGGCCCACAGATACGCAGTATTTT,CSIAGPTDTQYF
once,TRBV5-1,TRBD2,TRBJ2-2,TGCGCCAGCAGACGGACTAGCGGGACGAACACCGGGGAGCTGTTTTTT,CASRRTSGTNTGELFF
NA,TRBV4-2,NA,TRBJ1-4,TGTGCCAGCAGCCAAGATCTCGCCCGGCCTAATGAAAAACTGTTTTTT,CASSQDLARPNEKLFF
NA,TRBV6-5,NA,TRBJ1-4,TGTGCCAGCAGAACCGGGGTCGGTGAAAAACTGTTTTTT,CASRTGVGEKLFF
few,TRBV7-9,TRBD2,TRBJ2-1,TGTGCCAGCAGCTATTTAGCGGGAAGTAATGAGCAGTTCTTC,CASSYLAGSNEQFF
NA,TRBV6-4,TRBD2,TRBJ2-1,TGTGCCAGCAGTGAAGCGGGAGGGCGGGATGAGCAGTTCTTC,CASSEAGGRDEQFF
NA,TRBV20-1,NA,TRBJ2-5,TGCAGTGCTAGTGGGGTTGAGACCCAGTACTTC,CSASGVETQYF
NA,TRBV30,TRBD2,TRBJ2-1,TGTGCCTGGAGTGGCATAGCGGGAGGCAGGTCCGATGAGCAGTTCTTC,CAWSGIAGGRSDEQFF
NA,TRBV6-6,NA,TRBJ1-2,TGTGCCAGCAGTTACCCTCCCTCTGCTAACTATGGCTACACCTTC,CASSYPPSANYGYTF
NA,TRBV11-3,NA,TRBJ2-3,TGTGCCAGCAGCTTACGTTTTTTTCGGCGGGGAAAGGATATGACAGATACGCAGTATTTT,CASSLRFFRRGKDMTDTQYF
NA,TRBV11-2,NA,TRBJ1-2,TGTGCCAGCAGCTTAGGCAGGGGAGGAGGTGGCTACACCTTC,CASSLGRGGGGYTF
few,TRBV30,NA,TRBJ2-7,TGTGCCTGGAGTGTACTGACTTACAACGAGCAGTACTTC,CAWSVLTYNEQYF
NA,TRBV30,TRBD1,TRBJ2-7,TGTGCCTGGAGTCGGGACAGCCCCTACGAGCAGTACTTC,CAWSRDSPYEQYF
NA,TRBV7-2,NA,TRBJ2-1,TGTGCCAGCGGGCCAAGAGGCTACAATGAGCAGTTCTTC,CASGPRGYNEQFF
NA,TRBV4-2,TRBD2,TRBJ2-1,TGTGCCAGCGCAGAAACTAGCGGGACGGGGAATGAGCAGTTCTTC,CASAETSGTGNEQFF
few,TRBV28,NA,TRBJ2-2,TGTGCCAGTGTGGGGGACGGGGAGCTGTTTTTT,CASVGDGELFF
few,TRBV7-4,TRBD2,TRBJ2-1,TGTGCCACCCGGAGCGGGAGTAGGGATGAGCAGTTCTTC,CATRSGSRDEQFF
once,TRBV5-8,TRBD1,TRBJ2-1,TGTGCCAGCAGCTACGGGACAGGGTATAAATATGAGCAGTTCTTC,CASSYGTGYKYEQFF